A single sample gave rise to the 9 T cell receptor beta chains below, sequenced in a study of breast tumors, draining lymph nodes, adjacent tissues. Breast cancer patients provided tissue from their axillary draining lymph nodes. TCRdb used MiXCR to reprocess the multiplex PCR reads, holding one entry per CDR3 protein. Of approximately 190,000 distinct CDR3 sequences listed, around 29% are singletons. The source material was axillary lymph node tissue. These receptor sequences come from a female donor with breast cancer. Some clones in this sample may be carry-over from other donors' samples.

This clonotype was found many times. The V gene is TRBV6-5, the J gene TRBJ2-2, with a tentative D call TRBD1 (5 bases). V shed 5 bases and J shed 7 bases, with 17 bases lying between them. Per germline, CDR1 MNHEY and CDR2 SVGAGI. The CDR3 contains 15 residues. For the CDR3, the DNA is TGTGCCAGCAGTCCTCCGACCAGGGCTCACGGGGAGCTGTTTTTT. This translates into CASSPPTRAHGELFF.

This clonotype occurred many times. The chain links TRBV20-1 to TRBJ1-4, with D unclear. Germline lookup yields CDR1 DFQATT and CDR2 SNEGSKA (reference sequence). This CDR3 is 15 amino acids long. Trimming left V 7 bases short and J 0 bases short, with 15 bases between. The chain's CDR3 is CSVSDNTATNEKLFF. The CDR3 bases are TGCAGTGTGTCTGATAACACTGCAACTAATGAAAAACTGTTTTTT.

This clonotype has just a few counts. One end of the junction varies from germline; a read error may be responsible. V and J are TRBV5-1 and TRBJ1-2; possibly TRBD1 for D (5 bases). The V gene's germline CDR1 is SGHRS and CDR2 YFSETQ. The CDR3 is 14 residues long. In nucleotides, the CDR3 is TGCGCCAGCGGCTTGGTAGTGGGGGACTATGGCTACACCTTC. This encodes CASGLVVGDYGYTF.

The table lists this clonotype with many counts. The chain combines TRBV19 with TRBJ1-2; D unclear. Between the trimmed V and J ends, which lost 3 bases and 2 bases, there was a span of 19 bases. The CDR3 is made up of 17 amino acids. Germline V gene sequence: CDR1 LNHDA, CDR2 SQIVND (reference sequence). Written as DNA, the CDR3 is TGTGCCAGTAGTATTCTGGCAGCCAACCCGCCGAACTATGGCTACACCTTC. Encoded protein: CASSILAANPPNYGYTF.

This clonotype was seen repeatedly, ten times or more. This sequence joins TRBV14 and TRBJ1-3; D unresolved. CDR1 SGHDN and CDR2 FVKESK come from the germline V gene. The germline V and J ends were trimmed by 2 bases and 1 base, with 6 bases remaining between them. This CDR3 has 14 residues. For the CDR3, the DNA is TGTGCCAGCAGCCAATATAGTTCTGGAAACACCATATATTTT. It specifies CASSQYSSGNTIYF.

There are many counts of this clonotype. CDR3 region: CASSFPRDRGNTGELFF. CDR3 nucleotide sequence: TGTGCCAGCAGCTTTCCCCGGGACAGGGGAAACACCGGGGAGCTGTTTTTT. The rearrangement uses TRBV7-8 and TRBJ2-2; 10 positions agree with TRBD1. The CDR3 consists of 17 residues. V trimming: 3 bases; J trimming: 2 bases; junction bases outside the gene matches: 6. Germline-derived CDR1 and CDR2 are SGHVS and FQNEAQ.

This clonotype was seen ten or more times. CDR3 coding DNA: TGCAGTGCTAGACATGAATACACTCAGGGGGCGCCCAACAATGAGCAGTTCTTC. It codes for CSARHEYTQGAPNNEQFF. The J gene is TRBJ2-1, the V gene TRBV20-1, with 8 nucleotides matching TRBD1. The CDR3 contains 18 residues. After removal of 2 bases from V and 5 bases from J, the junction contained 17 bases not matched to a gene. Germline CDR1 DFQATT, CDR2 SNEGSKA (reference sequence).

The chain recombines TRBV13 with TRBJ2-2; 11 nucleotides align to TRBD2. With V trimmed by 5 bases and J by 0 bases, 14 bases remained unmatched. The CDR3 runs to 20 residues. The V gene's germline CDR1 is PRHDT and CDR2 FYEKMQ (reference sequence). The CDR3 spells CASSRLAGSGGGPNTGELFF. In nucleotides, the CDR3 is TGTGCCAGCAGCAGACTAGCGGGGAGCGGTGGGGGTCCGAACACCGGGGAGCTGTTTTTT.

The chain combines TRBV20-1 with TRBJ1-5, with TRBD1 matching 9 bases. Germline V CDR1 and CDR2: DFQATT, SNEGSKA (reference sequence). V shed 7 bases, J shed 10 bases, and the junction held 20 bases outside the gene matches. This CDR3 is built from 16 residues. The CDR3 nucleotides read TGCAGTGGCGGGGGGACCTCGGGACAGGGAGTGGGACCCCAGCATTTT. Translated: CSGGGTSGQGVGPQHF.